This TCR beta chain is from a study of blood T cell repertoires in COVID-19. Whole-study context: Sample material is recorded as cDNA or gDNA derived from T cells, B-cell-depleted T cells, or PBMCs.

Sequencing used immunoSEQ multiplex PCR; TCRdb keeps in-frame clones, though not all of them. The sample includes around 41,000 clones, about 85% of them seen just once. What was sequenced was peripheral blood. This TCR was recovered from a woman aged 80 or over with active COVID-19.

The CDR3: CASGLSLDTTEAFF. For the CDR3, the DNA is TGTGCTAGTGGTTTGAGCTTGGACACCACTGAAGCTTTCTTT. This chain connects TRBV12-5 to TRBJ1-1, with a tentative D call TRBD1 (5 bases). Trimming pared 2 bases from V and 4 bases from J, leaving 11 bases between. Germline assignment: CDR1 LGHNT and CDR2 FRNRAP. This CDR3 is built from 14 residues.